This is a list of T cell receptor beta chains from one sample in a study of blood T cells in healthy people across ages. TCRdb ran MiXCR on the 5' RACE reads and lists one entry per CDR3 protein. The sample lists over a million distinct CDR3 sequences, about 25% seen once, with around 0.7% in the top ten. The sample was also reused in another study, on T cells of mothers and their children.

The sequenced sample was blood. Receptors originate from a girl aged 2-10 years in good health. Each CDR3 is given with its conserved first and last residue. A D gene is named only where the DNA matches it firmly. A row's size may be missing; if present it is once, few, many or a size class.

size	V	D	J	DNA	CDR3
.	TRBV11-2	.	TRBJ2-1	TGTGCCAGCAGCTTAGGAGGTAATTACAATGAGCAGCTCTTC	CASSLGGNYNEQLF
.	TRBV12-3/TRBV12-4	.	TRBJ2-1	TGTGCCAGCAGGAGTAGCTTCCGGGACCTCCCCTACGAGCAGTGCTTC	CASRSSFRDLPYEQCF
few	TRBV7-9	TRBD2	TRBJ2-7	TGTGCCGGACAGCGGGAGGGGTACGAGCAGTACTTC	CAGQREGYEQYF
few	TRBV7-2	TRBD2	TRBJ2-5	TGTGCCAGCAGCTTTACTAGCGGGAAAGAGACCCAGTACTTC	CASSFTSGKETQYF
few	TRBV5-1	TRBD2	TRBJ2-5	TGCGCCAGCAGCGGCACTAGCGGGGGGCGAGAGACCCAGTACTTC	CASSGTSGGRETQYF
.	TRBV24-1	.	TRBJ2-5	TGTGCCACCAGTGATTCCCGGTGGGCGGACCAAGAGACCCAGTACTTC	CATSDSRWADQETQYF
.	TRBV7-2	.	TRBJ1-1	TGTGCCAGCAGCCGAGGGGGGGTGGCAGGACCCCCGAACACTGAAGCTTTCTTT	CASSRGGVAGPPNTEAFF
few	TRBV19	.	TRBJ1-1	TGTGCCAGTAGTATGGTAGGCCAAGCTTTCTTT	CASSMVGQAFF
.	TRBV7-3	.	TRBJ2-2	TGTGCCAGCAGCTTCAGGAACACTCCTAACACCGGGGAGCTGTTTTTT	CASSFRNTPNTGELFF
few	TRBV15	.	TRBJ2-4	TGTGCCACCAGCGGGGCGGGACTAGCCAAAAACATTCAGTACTTC	CATSGAGLAKNIQYF
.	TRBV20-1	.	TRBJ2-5	TGCAGTGCTAGCAAGGGTATTGCTAGAGAGCAGTACTTC	CSASKGIAREQYF
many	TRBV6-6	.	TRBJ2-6	TGTGCCAGCAGTCCCTTTAGACGGTCTGGGGCCAACGTCCTGACTTTC	CASSPFRRSGANVLTF
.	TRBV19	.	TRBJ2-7	TGTGCCAGTAGGGACAGCGCCAGCTCCTACGAGCAGTACTTC	CASRDSASSYEQYF
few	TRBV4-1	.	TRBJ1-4	TGCGCCAGCAGCCAAGATGAGGGTAGTCTAGCTAATGAAAAACTGTTTTTT	CASSQDEGSLANEKLFF
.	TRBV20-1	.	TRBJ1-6	TGCAGTGCTGAGGACGGGCTTTCACCCCTCCACTTT	CSAEDGLSPLHF
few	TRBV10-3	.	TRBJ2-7	TGTGCCATCTCGGCAGCCCTCTCCTACGAGCAGTACTTC	CAISAALSYEQYF
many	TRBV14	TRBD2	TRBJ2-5	TGTGCCAGCAGCCCGACTAGCGGGGGAAAAGAGACCCAGTACTTC	CASSPTSGGKETQYF
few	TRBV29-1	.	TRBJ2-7	TGCAGCGTTGGTAGACAGGTATACGAGCAGTACTTC	CSVGRQVYEQYF
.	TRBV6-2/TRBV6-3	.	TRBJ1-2	TGTGCCAGCAGCCTCGTCCTGCGCGGCCCCGGGGGCTACACCTTC	CASSLVLRGPGGYTF
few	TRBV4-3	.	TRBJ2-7	TGCGCCAGCAGCCAGGAAACAGTATCCCCCTACGAGCAGTACTTC	CASSQETVSPYEQYF
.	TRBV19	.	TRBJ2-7	TGTGTCAGCGGCCCCGGGACTGTGAACGAGCAGTACTTC	CVSGPGTVNEQYF
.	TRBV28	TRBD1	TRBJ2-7	TGTGCCAGCAGTTCATCGGGACAGGGTCGGTCCTACGAGCAGTACTTC	CASSSSGQGRSYEQYF
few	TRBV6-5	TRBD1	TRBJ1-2	TGTGCCAGCAGTTACGCGGGACAGTCCTATGGCTACACCTTC	CASSYAGQSYGYTF
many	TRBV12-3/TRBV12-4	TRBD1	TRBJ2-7	TGTGCCAGCAGCCCGACAGGGTACGAGCAGTACTTC	CASSPTGYEQYF
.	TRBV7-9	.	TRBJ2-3	TGTGCCAGCAGCTTAGCGCTCTCTAAAGATAGGATCACAGATACGCAGTATTTT	CASSLALSKDRITDTQYF
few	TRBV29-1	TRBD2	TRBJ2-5	TGCAGCGTTGCCCCAACTAGCGGGAGGGACCAAGAGACCCAGTACTTC	CSVAPTSGRDQETQYF
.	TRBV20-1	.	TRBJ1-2	TGCAGTGCTAGAGAAGCAGTCTATGGCTACACCTTC	CSAREAVYGYTF
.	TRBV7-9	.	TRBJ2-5	TGTGCCAGCAGTCAAGAATATGGCGAAGAGCAGTACTTC	CASSQEYGEEQYF
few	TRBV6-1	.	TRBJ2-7	TGTGCCAGCAGTGAATATGGGGTGGGGATCAACGAGCAGTACTTC	CASSEYGVGINEQYF
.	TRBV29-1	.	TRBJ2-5	TGCAGCGTTGAACCCGCGTACCAAGAGACCCAGTACTTC	CSVEPAYQETQYF
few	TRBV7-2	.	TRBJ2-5	TGTGCCAGCAGCTTAGGCAGGTTTTCTAGGAAAGAGACCCAGTACTTC	CASSLGRFSRKETQYF
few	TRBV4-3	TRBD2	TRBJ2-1	TGCGCCAGCAGCCAAGACGATGGCGGGGGGCAGTTCGGTGAGCAGTTCTTC	CASSQDDGGGQFGEQFF
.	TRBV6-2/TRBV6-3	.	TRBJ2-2	TGTGCCAGCAGAATCAGGGGAGGAACCGGGGAGCTGTTTTTT	CASRIRGGTGELFF
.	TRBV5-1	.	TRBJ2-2	TGCGCCAGCAGCAACCCCCTTGACCGCGGGGAGCTGTTTTTT	CASSNPLDRGELFF
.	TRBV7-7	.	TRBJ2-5	TGTGCTAGCGGGCCGCCAACAGGGGGAGAGACCCAGTACTTC	CASGPPTGGETQYF
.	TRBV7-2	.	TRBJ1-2	TGTGCCAATAGCTTAGAACTTCATGGCTGCACCTTC	CANSLELHGCTF
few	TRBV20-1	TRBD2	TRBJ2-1	TGCTGTGCTAGCGGGAGGGCCGAGGGTGAGCAGTTCTTC	CCASGRAEGEQFF
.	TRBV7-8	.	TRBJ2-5	TGTGCCAGCAGCTTCCGACCGACTGGCAGAGAGACCCAGTACTTC	CASSFRPTGRETQYF
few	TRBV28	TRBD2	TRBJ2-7	TGTGCCAGCAGTTTTCGAATTCATAAGATCAGCGGGAGGGCGTACGAGCAGTACTTC	CASSFRIHKISGRAYEQYF
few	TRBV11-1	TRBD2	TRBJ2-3	TGTGCCAGTATTCGGAGGCGGGGGAGCACAGATACGCAGTATTTT	CASIRRRGSTDTQYF
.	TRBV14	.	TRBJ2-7	TGTGCCAGCAGCACCACTAGCCTCAAGAACTACGAGCAGTACTTC	CASSTTSLKNYEQYF
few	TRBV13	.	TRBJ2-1	TGTGCCAGCAGCTACAGGGACAAGTTGTTCTTC	CASSYRDKLFF
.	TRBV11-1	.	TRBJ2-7	TGTGCCAGCAGCAGAAGAGGGTCTACCTCGAGTGAGCGGTTCTTC	CASSRRGSTSSERFF
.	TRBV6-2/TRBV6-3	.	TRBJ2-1	TGTGCCAGCAGTCAAGGACCCGGGACGTCCTACAATGAGCAGTTCTTC	CASSQGPGTSYNEQFF
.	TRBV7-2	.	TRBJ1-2	TGTGCCAGCAGCTTATTTGGCGCGGGCGATGTGGGCTACACCTTC	CASSLFGAGDVGYTF
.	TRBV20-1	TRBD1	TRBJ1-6	TGCAGTGCTAGAGGTGTCCCGGGACAGGGGGGCGACTCACCCCTCCACTTT	CSARGVPGQGGDSPLHF
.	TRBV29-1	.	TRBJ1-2	TGCAGCGTTCGGACGTCGAACTTAATTAACTATGGCTACACCTTC	CSVRTSNLINYGYTF
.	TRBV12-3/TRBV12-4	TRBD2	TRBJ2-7	TGTGCCAGCAGTTCTGGACTAGCGTACTCCTACGAGCAGTACTTC	CASSSGLAYSYEQYF
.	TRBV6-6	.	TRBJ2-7	TGTGCCAGCAGTTTACAGAGGGGAGTGACTTACGAGCAGTACTTC	CASSLQRGVTYEQYF
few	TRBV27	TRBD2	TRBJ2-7	TGTGCCAGCAGGATACGGGGGGGCGTGAACGAGCAGTACTTC	CASRIRGGVNEQYF
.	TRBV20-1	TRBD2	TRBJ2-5	TGCAGTACCCAAACTAGCGCACGGGGGACCCAGTACTTC	CSTQTSARGTQYF
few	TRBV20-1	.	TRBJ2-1	TGCAGTGCTGTGAGCTATGATAGCGGAAACAATGGGCAGTTCTTC	CSAVSYDSGNNGQFF
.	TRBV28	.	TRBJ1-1	TGTGCCAGCAGTTTAGGGTTCGGGGACGAGGACACTGAGGCTTTCTTT	CASSLGFGDEDTEAFF
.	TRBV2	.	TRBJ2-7	TGTGCCAGCTTCGGAGGCGACAACGACTCGTTAACCTACGAGCAGTACTTC	CASFGGDNDSLTYEQYF
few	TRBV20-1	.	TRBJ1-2	TGCAGTGCTAGGGAAATTTATGGGATTGGTGGCTACACCTTC	CSAREIYGIGGYTF
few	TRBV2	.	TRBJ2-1	TGTGCCAGCACCAACTTTCGACGCAATGAGCAGTTCTTC	CASTNFRRNEQFF
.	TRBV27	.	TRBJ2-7	TGTGCCAGCAGTCACCGCGTGGGGGGCTACGAGCAGTACTTC	CASSHRVGGYEQYF
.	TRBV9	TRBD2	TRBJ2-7	TGTGCCAGCAGCTTCCGGGACTACTCCTACGAGCAGTACTTC	CASSFRDYSYEQYF
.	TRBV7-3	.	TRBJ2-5	TGTGCCAGCAGCCGAACGGGACCTGCGGGAGAGACCCAGTACTTC	CASSRTGPAGETQYF
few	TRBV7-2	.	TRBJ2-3	TGTGCCAGCAGCTTAATAGGGTCAGATACGCAGTATTTT	CASSLIGSDTQYF